Below are 18 T cell receptor beta chains sequenced from a single sample in a study of response to subunit inactivated influenza vaccine. Via MiXCR, TCRdb re-called the RT-PCR reads, giving one row per CDR3 protein. The sample contains a few hundred thousand distinct CDR3 sequences, 12% to 15% of which appear only once. The sample was PBMCs from blood, taken 12 days after vaccination. The receptors were gathered from a man aged 50-60 years who received an inactivated influenza vaccine.

Only a few counts were recorded for this clonotype. The chain links TRBV3-1 to TRBJ2-1; tentatively, D is TRBD1 (6 bases). Trimming cost V 3 bases and J 10 bases, with 10 bases left between them. Germline V lookup: CDR1 LGHDT, CDR2 YNNKEL (reference sequence). The CDR3 is 12 residues long. The CDR3 region is CASSHGGGEQFF. The CDR3 DNA is TGTGCCAGCAGCCATGGTGGGGGCGAGCAGTTCTTC.

This clonotype was observed once. The V and J genes are TRBV10-2 and TRBJ1-5; D is unclear. The germline V and J ends were trimmed by 6 bases and 4 bases, with 13 bases remaining between them. Germline CDR1 reads WSHSY; CDR2 reads SAAADI. The CDR3 is 14 amino acids. CDR3 sequence: CASRPGIGNQPQHF. In nucleotides, the CDR3 is TGCGCCAGCAGACCGGGGATCGGGAATCAGCCCCAGCATTTT.

This chain uses TRBV7-2 with TRBJ2-1; D is uncertain. Trimming pared 5 bases from V and 8 bases from J, leaving 19 bases between. This CDR3 has 15 residues. Germline V gene data show CDR1 as SGHTA and CDR2 as FQGNSA. In DNA, the CDR3 is TGTGCCAGCAGCCCGCAGTCGAGGAGATTGGATGAGCAGTTCTTC. Protein sequence: CASSPQSRRLDEQFF.

The V and J genes are TRBV20-1 and TRBJ2-5; 15 bases fit TRBD2. The CDR3 loop spans 14 amino acids. Trimming removed 6 bases from V and 4 bases from J; junction bases left unmatched: 3. Germline assignment: CDR1 DFQATT and CDR2 SNEGSKA (reference sequence). CDR3 sequence (DNA): TGCAGTGCGCTGGGACTAGCGGGGGGAGAGACCCAGTACTTC. Protein product: CSALGLAGGETQYF.

This clonotype was observed a handful of times. The V gene is TRBV29-1, the J gene TRBJ2-7, with D possibly being TRBD1 or TRBD2 (5 bases each). Deletions cut 6 bases from V and 3 bases from J, with 9 bases between. The CDR3 runs 11 residues. The germline gives CDR1 SQVTM, CDR2 ANQGSEA. Written as DNA, the CDR3 is TGCAGCGTCGGGGCGGGCTACGAGCAGTACTTC. Protein product: CSVGAGYEQYF.

The chain employs TRBV21-1 and TRBJ2-5; the table's D call of TRBD1 was not tested on the DNA. TRBV21-1 is deemed a pseudogene. The CDR3 runs to 17 residues. The CDR3 DNA reads TGTGCCAGCAGCCACCCTCCACCCGGGACAAAGCGGATGTCCCAGTACTTC. Translation gives CASSHPPPGTKRMSQYF.

The chain is built from TRBV5-1 and TRBJ2-2, with 9 bases identical to TRBD1. The CDR3 has 17 amino acids. Germline V gene lookup returns CDR1 SGHRS and CDR2 YFSETQ. V trimming: 1 base; J trimming: 2 bases; junction bases outside the gene matches: 6. CDR3 sequence reads: CASSLMGTGINTGELFF. The CDR3 DNA sequence: TGCGCCAGCAGCTTGATGGGGACAGGGATAAACACCGGGGAGCTGTTTTTT.

V usage is TRBV18 and J usage is TRBJ2-2, with TRBD1 matching 8 bases. CDR3 length: 14 residues. V shed 4 bases and J 6 bases; nucleotides not matched to a gene: 4. CDR1 KGHSH and CDR2 LQKENI come from the germline V gene. The DNA of the CDR3 is TGTGCCAGCTCACTGCGCAGGGGGCCCGGGGAGCTGTTTTTT. Translating gives CASSLRRGPGELFF.

This clonotype appeared a single time. The rearrangement uses TRBV6-1 and TRBJ2-7; 10 positions match TRBD2. V dropped 7 bases and J dropped 1; count of bases not matched to a gene: 7. From germline, CDR1 is MNHNS and CDR2 SASEGT. CDR3 length equals 15 residues. The DNA of the CDR3 is TGTGCCAGCACCGAACGGACTAGCGGATCCTACGAGCAGTACTTC. Translation: CASTERTSGSYEQYF.

This clonotype has a handful of counts. The chain employs TRBV2 and TRBJ2-7; the D is unclear. Trimming cost V 8 bases and J 4 bases, with 9 bases left between them. Per germline, CDR1 SNHLY and CDR2 FYNNEI. This CDR3 comprises 11 residues. CDR3 region: CASDGAYEQYF. CDR3 sequence (DNA): TGTGCCAGCGACGGTGCTTACGAGCAGTACTTC.

This clonotype was counted a few times. The chain links TRBV7-2 to TRBJ1-1; tentatively, D is TRBD1 (5 bases). The V and J ends lost 7 bases and 3 bases respectively, with 18 bases between them. Germline-derived CDR1 and CDR2 are SGHTA and FQGNSA. The CDR3 extends over 15 amino acids. The CDR3 loop reads CASTIRPQGYTEAFF. Here the CDR3 DNA reads TGTGCCAGCACCATACGTCCTCAGGGCTACACTGAAGCTTTCTTT.

This clonotype was detected only a few times. The chain is built from TRBV4-3 and TRBJ1-1; D is perhaps TRBD1 (6 bases). The CDR3 is 18 amino acids. The V end was cut by 1 base, the J end by 6 bases, with 24 bases between. Germline V gene data show CDR1 as LGHNA and CDR2 as YSLEER. The CDR3 reads CASSQARSTGTFKPEAFF. In DNA form, the CDR3 reads TGCGCCAGCAGCCAAGCGAGGTCAACAGGGACTTTTAAGCCTGAAGCTTTCTTT.

This clonotype has a count of ten or more. The chain recombines TRBV5-5 with TRBJ2-3, with a tentative D call TRBD2 (6 bases). The V gene's germline CDR1 is SGHKS and CDR2 YYEKEE (reference sequence). The CDR3 sequence is 16 residues long. V gave up 0 bases and J gave up 1 base, with 12 bases separating them. The CDR3 here is CASSLGSGVGTDTQYF. CDR3 nucleotide sequence: TGTGCCAGCAGCTTGGGTTCGGGAGTCGGCACAGATACGCAGTATTTT.

This clonotype was seen only a few times. The chain joins TRBV20-1 to TRBJ1-2, with a tentative D call TRBD1 (5 bases). Trimming cost V 3 bases and J 6 bases, with 23 bases left between them. The CDR3 contains 16 residues. The V gene's germline CDR1 is DFQATT and CDR2 SNEGSKA (reference sequence). The CDR3 region has the DNA TGCAGTGCTAGGGGGCAGGCCCTGAAGCTAAGGCATGGCTACACCTTC. Its translation is CSARGQALKLRHGYTF.

The V and J genes are TRBV7-9 and TRBJ2-7; D is possibly TRBD1 or TRBD2 (6 bases each). V was shortened by 6 bases and J by 6 bases, with 15 bases between the two germline ends. The CDR3 length is 13 residues. Germline CDR1 reads SEHNR; CDR2 reads FQNEAQ (reference sequence). CDR3 nucleotides: TGTGCCAGCAGTTCAAGCGGAGGGGGCGAGCAGTACTTC. Translated: CASSSSGGGEQYF.

This clonotype was picked up a small number of times. The rearrangement joins TRBV28 to TRBJ2-7; D is unresolved. The V end was cut by 6 bases, the J end by 7 bases, with 10 bases between. The CDR3 contains 11 residues. Germline CDR1 MDHEN, CDR2 SYDVKM. The CDR3 loop reads CASSTHREQYF. For the CDR3, the DNA is TGTGCCAGCAGCACCCACCGGGAGCAGTACTTC.

Here the CDR3 reads CTFCLALWDSHSTDTQYF. CDR3 sequence (DNA): TGTACCTTCTGTTTAGCGCTCTGGGACAGCCATAGCACAGATACGCAGTATTTT. V is TRBV7-6 and J is TRBJ2-3, with 7 bases aligning to TRBD1. The CDR3 length is 18 residues. The germline gives CDR1 SGHVS, CDR2 FNYEAQ. Looking up the rest from reference TRBV7-6 and TRBJ2-3 gives the full variable domain: GAGVSQSPRYKVTKRGQDVALRCDPISGHVSLYWYRQALGQGPEFLTYFNYEAQQDKSGLPNDRFSAERPEGSISTLTIQRTEQRDSAMYRCTFCLALWDSHSTDTQYFGPGTRLTVL.

The rearrangement joins TRBV2 to TRBJ2-7; D possibly corresponds to TRBD1 (5 bases). V was cut by 6 bases and J by 0 bases, with 12 bases left in between. This CDR3 has 14 residues. Germline CDR1 is SNHLY and CDR2 is FYNNEI. The CDR3: CASSPDTNSYEQYF. CDR3 coding DNA: TGTGCCAGCAGCCCGGACACGAACTCCTACGAGCAGTACTTC.